This TCR beta chain was sequenced during a study of T-cell memory formation after mild COVID-19. Study-wide findings and caveats: Later expanders leaned CD4+, whereas clones that contracted between day 15 and 85 were balanced CD4/CD8. In second-wave clones peaking day 37, SARS-CoV-2 specificity remained unconfirmed.

This clonotype was detected only a few times. What it binds is unknown. This CDR3 region has 14 residues. CDR1 is SGHVS, CDR2 FNYEAQ, per germline. Trimming removed 5 bases at V and 4 bases at J, with 13 bases between. One entry per CDR3 protein results from TCRdb running MiXCR on the 5' RACE reads. The sample records roughly 580,000 distinct CDR3 sequences, over 15% being singletons. The gene calls are TRBV7-6 and TRBJ2-3; no clear D gene. The sequence was collected from an adult woman who had mild COVID-19 (a few samples of this study predate the infection). Cell type and time point are not known. Sequencing was done on a sample of PBMCs or a T cell subset sorted from them (not recorded which). The CDR3 coding sequence is TGTGCCAGCAGCCCCCCAGGAGTAGCAGATACGCAGTATTTT. This gives the protein CASSPPGVADTQYF.